This T cell receptor beta chain was observed in a study of blood T cell repertoires in COVID-19 (TCRdb year 2020). In the study overall: The collaborator samples originated in the United States, Italy and Spain and spanned the acute and convalescent phases of COVID-19. The samples were drawn from two sources: the first 160 participants of the ongoing ImmuneRACE study, and approximately 1,300 subjects contributed by 6 global collaborators. Nearly every sample came with metadata listing a de-identified subject ID, COVID-19 status, age in years and sex. Subjects who had been exposed to COVID-19, were actively infected with it, or had recovered from it provided the deeply sampled blood TCRbeta repertoires that made up the dataset. The repertoires were made available in a free public database intended to serve as a resource for research on the immune response to SARS-CoV-2. Where available, HLA class I and class II types were obtained from metadata supplied by the sample provider rather than from assay-based typing. The prospective study material was composed of cDNA or gDNA derived from T cells, B-cell-depleted T cells, or PBMCs. The study at large found these results: How much clinical and demographic metadata was included differed by source and by participant, and the metadata was provided uncurated.

In the prospective study, participants were about 18 to 95 years old, resided in approximately 22 geographic areas of the United States, and were enrolled through a virtual design. Cohort assignment in the prospective study relied on participant-reported clinical history from a screening survey and a study questionnaire. For ImmuneRACE Cohort 3, a participant was defined as recovered based on two consecutive negative NP/OP PCR tests, clearance by a healthcare professional, or resolution of symptoms. Mobile phlebotomists in the prospective study collected whole blood, serum and a nasopharyngeal or oropharyngeal swab from every participant. Additional blood draws and questionnaires over an approximately 2-month period could optionally be provided by prospective study participants. Before DNA extraction, prospective study blood samples were shipped either frozen or at room temperature. The immunoSEQ Assay, a bias-controlled multiplex PCR, was used to amplify TCRbeta CDR3 regions from genomic DNA. Under the source paper's analysis protocol: The number of nucleated cells in each sample was estimated by amplification of reference gene primers within the assay. To quantify the absolute abundance of each unique TCRbeta CDR3 rearrangement, sequence reads were collapsed and filtered. For each sample, productive Simpson clonality was calculated by taking the square root of Simpson's diversity index across productive rearrangements. TCRdb provides this immuneACCESS table in a form limited to in-frame rearrangements. Some clones are lacking; in checked studies, under half of them reflect an unresolved V gene, and why the rest are absent is not known. That table is the source of V, J and clone size, and D and trimming were worked out from the DNA. Counted in this sample were around 400,000 clones; just under 90% of them appeared once. The biggest ten clones account for 1.5% to 2% of the sample.

Details on this clone: The antigen it binds to is not known. No per-base quality is available; no much larger clone lies one base away.

From cysteine to phenylalanine, the CDR3 is 13 amino acids long. CDR3 DNA is the only sequence kept; it has 39 bases, read in frame from the first base. CDR1 and CDR2, per the germline V gene, are MRHNA and SNTAGT. Between the V and J ends, shortened by 3 bases and 7 bases respectively, the junction contains 12 bases. The TCR originated in a young woman who had recovered from COVID-19. The sample taken for sequencing was PBMCs or T cells enriched from blood (not recorded which). The V gene is TRBV6-4 and the J gene is TRBJ1-2; no D segment can be confidently identified. The nucleotide sequence reads as follows: TGTGCCAGCAGTGAACACCGGGGTGGTGGCTACACCTTC. Translated, this gives CASSEHRGGGYTF.